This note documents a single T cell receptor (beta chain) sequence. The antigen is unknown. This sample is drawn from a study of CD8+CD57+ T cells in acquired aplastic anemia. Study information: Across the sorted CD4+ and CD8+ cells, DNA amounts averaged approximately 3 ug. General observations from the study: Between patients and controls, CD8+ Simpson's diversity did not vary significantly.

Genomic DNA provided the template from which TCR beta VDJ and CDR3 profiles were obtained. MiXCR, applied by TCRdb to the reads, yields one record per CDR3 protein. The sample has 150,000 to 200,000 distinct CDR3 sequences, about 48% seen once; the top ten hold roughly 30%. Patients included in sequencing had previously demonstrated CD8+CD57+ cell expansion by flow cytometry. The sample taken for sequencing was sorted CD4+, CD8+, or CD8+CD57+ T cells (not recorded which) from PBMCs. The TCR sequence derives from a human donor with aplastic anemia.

The CDR3 is CASSEGQSSTDTQYF. The CDR3 DNA reads as TGTGCCAGCAGTGAGGGACAGAGTAGCACAGATACGCAGTATTTT. V is TRBV2 and J is TRBJ2-3, with 7 bases that match TRBD1. This CDR3 region has 15 residues. Germline CDR1 is SNHLY and CDR2 is FYNNEI. J gave up 0 bases and V 3 bases, and 3 bases lay outside the gene matches.